Listed below are T cell receptor beta chains from one sample, sequenced in a study of long-term antiretroviral therapy in people with HIV. The repertoire was sequenced with immunoSEQ multiplex PCR; TCRdb's copy has only in-frame clones and lacks some. The data show tens of thousands of clones, with roughly 88% seen just once and roughly a tenth held by the top ten. The material was unsorted PBMCs, obtained 2.2 years after starting antiretroviral therapy. Every receptor here comes from a man aged 18 to 29 with HIV. CDR3s include the opening cysteine and the closing phenylalanine or tryptophan. Where a row states a size, it is once, few, many or the class of an expanded clone; other rows omit it.

V gene	CDR3 length	J gene	clone size	CDR3 protein
TRBV9	18	TRBJ2-3	-	CASSATSGGAVSTDTQYF
TRBV15	15	TRBJ1-3	-	CATSRGDSSGNTIYF
TRBV19	18	TRBJ1-2	-	CASSYKSDYVGANYGYTF
TRBV11-2	18	TRBJ1-3	-	CASSLQPRGGYSGNTIYF
TRBV5-4	15	TRBJ2-6	-	CASSLGWTGANVLTF
TRBV5-6	13	TRBJ2-7	-	CASTASGGYEQYF
TRBV19	15	TRBJ2-5	-	CASSISGSLSETQYF
TRBV6-1	13	TRBJ1-3	-	CASTQGTGNTIYF
TRBV2	15	TRBJ1-3	-	CASSERGTGLSTIYF
TRBV4-1	15	TRBJ1-5	-	CASSQGQGRNQPQHF
TRBV6-1	13	TRBJ1-1	-	CASIREGNTEAFF
TRBV6-6	11	TRBJ2-5	-	CASSNQETQYF
TRBV18	13	TRBJ1-6	few	CASSPDTRGPLHF
TRBV7-2	12	TRBJ1-3	few	CASSLSLDTIYF
TRBV7-2	13	TRBJ1-6	once	CASSLRRGEPLHF
TRBV29-1	12	TRBJ2-7	-	CSVATELREQYF
TRBV29-1	13	TRBJ1-1	-	CSVGTGLNTEAFF
TRBV7-2	14	TRBJ1-2	-	CASSFGTALGGYTF
TRBV18	17	TRBJ1-1	-	CASSPILSAIMNTEAFF
TRBV7-9	19	TRBJ1-4	-	CASSSLPGTGYQTNEKLFF
TRBV7-8	19	TRBJ2-1	-	CASSFDVRGGGESYNEQFF
TRBV6-4	20	TRBJ1-4	-	CASSDTSTGTGPIIPEKLFF
TRBV5-1	13	TRBJ1-2	-	CASSPGADYGYTF
TRBV9	14	TRBJ2-1	-	CASSGTSSYNEQFF
TRBV2	14	TRBJ2-5	-	CASTPSAGQETQYF
TRBV7-3	17	TRBJ1-6	once	CASSLDSRTLNNSPLHF
TRBV11-2	17	TRBJ2-1	-	CASSTVGTGSVGNEQFF
TRBV6-5	15	TRBJ1-1	-	CASSPQTGGHTEAFF
TRBV7-9	14	TRBJ1-4	-	CASSFAGEFEKLFF
TRBV10-3	13	TRBJ1-4	few	CAISGTGGEKLFF
TRBV10-3	17	TRBJ2-5	-	CAIKSGLAGGGQETQYF
TRBV2	13	TRBJ2-5	-	CASSGTWGETQYF
TRBV18	15	TRBJ2-5	-	CASSLFPGDVETQYF
TRBV6-1	17	TRBJ1-1	-	CASSEADRGYLDTEAFF
TRBV19	15	TRBJ1-2	-	CASSMGQEANYGYTF
TRBV18	12	TRBJ1-2	few	CASRRDSYGYTF
TRBV15	14	TRBJ2-3	-	CATSREEYADTQYF
TRBV5-6	15	TRBJ1-3	-	CASREGRPPGNTIYF
TRBV6-4	13	TRBJ2-2	once	CASSEGHTGELFF
TRBV5-4	11	TRBJ2-1	-	CASSPGTEQFF
TRBV27	13	TRBJ1-3	-	CASTQGPGNTIYF
TRBV27	14	TRBJ2-7	-	CASSLYSGSGEQYF
TRBV11-2	11	TRBJ2-7	-	CASSHYYEQYF
TRBV5-6	12	TRBJ1-2	-	CASSLGRVGYTF
TRBV7-9	12	TRBJ2-1	-	CASSFTGNEQFF
TRBV5-4	16	TRBJ1-2	-	CASSLGGTGGLHGYTF
TRBV6-1	14	TRBJ1-2	-	CASSEAVGNYGYTF
TRBV7-2	12	TRBJ1-3	-	CASSLLRNTIYF
TRBV6-5	13	TRBJ1-5	-	CASNYGPGQPQHF
TRBV5-4	16	TRBJ1-2	-	CASSLGGGPGTYGYTF